These 11 T cell receptor beta chains were all obtained from the same sample, sequenced in a study of CD8 T cells in ankylosing spondylitis. A single record per CDR3 protein comes from TCRdb applying MiXCR to the 5' RACE reads. The table lists around 390,000 distinct CDR3 sequences, under 25% of them singletons. Study-level results: There was a TCR beta motif, made of 7 to 9 highly homologous variants, that appeared characteristic of ankylosing spondylitis blood.

Antigens for these TCRs are unknown. Sequenced material: blood, either unsorted or a sorted T cell fraction (not recorded which). The receptor source for this set is a male donor with ankylosing spondylitis.

In its sample, this clonotype was seen a few times. The chain's CDR3 is CASRPTVLYEQYF. The DNA of the CDR3 is TGCGCCAGCAGGCCGACGGTTTTGTACGAGCAGTACTTC. V is TRBV5-1 and J is TRBJ2-7; no definite D call. CDR1 is SGHRS and CDR2 is YFSETQ in the germline V gene. The CDR3 extends over 13 amino acids. Between the trimmed V and J ends, which lost 5 bases and 4 bases, there was a span of 13 bases.

The V gene is TRBV6-2 or TRBV6-3, the J gene TRBJ2-1; D gene unclear. There are 14 residues in the CDR3. V lost 0 bases and J lost 8, with 11 bases in between. Germline V gives CDR1 MNHEY, CDR2 SVGEGT. The CDR3 bases are TGTGCCAGCAGTTACTCCCACTTGGCCGATGAGCAGTTCTTC. Its protein product is CASSYSHLADEQFF.

V is TRBV6-5 and J is TRBJ1-2; D gene unclear. CDR3 length equals 13 residues. V was clipped by 2 bases and J by 2 bases, with 6 bases between them. Per the germline V gene, CDR1 is MNHEY and CDR2 is SVGAGI. CDR3 sequence (DNA): TGTGCCAGCAGTTACGATGTGAACTATGGCTACACCTTC. Protein: CASSYDVNYGYTF.

The chain combines TRBV20-1 with TRBJ2-5; a possible D gene is TRBD2 (5 bases). CDR3 size: 15 residues. CDR1 is DFQATT and CDR2 is SNEGSKA in the germline V gene (reference sequence). V shed 1 base and J shed 4 bases, with 16 bases lying between them. CDR3 DNA: TGCAGTGCTAGAGTGCCAGGCCGGGCGGGAGAGACCCAGTACTTC. Translating gives CSARVPGRAGETQYF.

The chain joins TRBV14 to TRBJ2-1, with 10 nucleotides matching TRBD1. V gave up 2 bases and J gave up 2 bases; unmatched junction bases: 3. Germline V gene lookup returns CDR1 SGHDN and CDR2 FVKESK. CDR3 length: 16 residues. CDR3 loop: CASSQRQGATYNEQFF. As DNA, the CDR3 is TGTGCCAGCAGCCAACGACAGGGGGCTACCTACAATGAGCAGTTCTTC.

This clonotype was detected a few times. V is TRBV2 and J is TRBJ2-3; 8 bases are shared with TRBD1. Germline V gene lookup returns CDR1 SNHLY and CDR2 FYNNEI. The CDR3 loop spans 15 amino acids. V gave up 7 bases and J gave up 3 bases; unmatched junction bases: 9. CDR3 region: CASTQLQGATDTQYF. The CDR3, as DNA: TGTGCCAGCACCCAACTCCAGGGGGCAACAGATACGCAGTATTTT.

This chain uses TRBV5-1 with TRBJ1-2; D not certain. Germline loops: CDR1 SGHRS, CDR2 YFSETQ. V was shortened by 0 bases and J by 3 bases, with 12 bases between the two germline ends. The CDR3 is 15 residues long. The CDR3 protein is CASSLGASRDYGYTF. The CDR3, as DNA: TGCGCCAGCAGCTTGGGGGCCTCTAGGGACTATGGCTACACCTTC.

J is TRBJ1-4 and V is TRBV12-3 or TRBV12-4; perhaps TRBD1 as D (6 bases). This CDR3 region has 16 residues. The germline V and J ends were trimmed by 4 bases and 3 bases, with 15 bases remaining between them. As DNA, the CDR3 is TGTGCCAGCAGTTCCCCGTCGGACAGTGCTAATGAAAAACTGTTTTTT. This gives the protein CASSSPSDSANEKLFF.

This clonotype was found a few times. The rearrangement links TRBV7-9 to TRBJ2-1; D gene ambiguous. V gave up 6 bases and J gave up 9 bases, with 12 bases separating them. The CDR3 loop spans 12 amino acids. CDR1 and CDR2 from the germline V gene are SEHNR and FQNEAQ (reference sequence). The CDR3 region has the DNA TGTGCCAGCAGTCTAAACTGGGGTGAGCAGTTCTTC. It encodes CASSLNWGEQFF.

The genes are TRBV20-1 and TRBJ2-7; D remains unclear. Germline values: CDR1 DFQATT, CDR2 SNEGSKA (reference sequence). Trimming took 1 base from V and 5 from J, leaving 18 bases between them. The CDR3 runs 15 residues. The chain's CDR3 is CSARGPRAWSDEQYF. The CDR3 coding sequence is TGCAGTGCTAGAGGGCCCCGGGCCTGGAGCGACGAGCAGTACTTC.

Written as DNA, the CDR3 is TGCAGCGTTGACCAGGGAGGGATGGATACGCAGTATTTT. This encodes CSVDQGGMDTQYF. The genes are TRBV29-1 and TRBJ2-3; TRBD2 aligns across 7 bases. Germline V gives CDR1 SQVTM, CDR2 ANQGSEA. The V segment lost 3 bases and the J segment 6 bases; nucleotides outside the gene matches: 6. This CDR3 region has 13 residues.